The clone carrying this TCR beta chain was recorded many times. These data are taken from a study of neurological immune-mediated disorders. The germline CDR1 and CDR2 sequences are DFQATT and SNEGSKA (reference sequence). CDR3 size: 15 residues. The V and J ends lost 6 bases and 4 bases, in that order; junction bases with no gene match: 13. Each CDR3 protein gets one entry after TCRdb re-called the 5' RACE reads with MiXCR. The sample contains 70,000 to 90,000 distinct CDR3 sequences, less than 5.5% of which appear only once. The clonotype was recovered from a woman under 40 with multiple sclerosis. Material for sequencing was PBMCs. The chain uses TRBV20-1 and TRBJ2-3, with 7 bases matching TRBD2. Here the CDR3 DNA reads TGCAGTGCCATCTTGGGGAGGGGTGTCGCAGATACGCAGTATTTT. Its protein product is CSAILGRGVADTQYF.